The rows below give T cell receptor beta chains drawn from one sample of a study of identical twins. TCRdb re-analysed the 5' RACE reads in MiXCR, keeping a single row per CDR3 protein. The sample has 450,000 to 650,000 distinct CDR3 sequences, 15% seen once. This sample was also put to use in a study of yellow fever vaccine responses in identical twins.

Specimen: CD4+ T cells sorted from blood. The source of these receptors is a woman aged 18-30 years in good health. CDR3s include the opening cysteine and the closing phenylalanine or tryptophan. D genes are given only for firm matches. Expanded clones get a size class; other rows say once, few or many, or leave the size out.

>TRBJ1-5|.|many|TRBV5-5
CASSLESQNQPQHF
TGTGCCAGCAGCTTGGAATCACAAAATCAGCCCCAGCATTTT
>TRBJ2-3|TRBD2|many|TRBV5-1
CASSLVVGGTTDTQYF
TGCGCCAGCAGCTTGGTGGTCGGGGGGACCACAGATACGCAGTATTTT
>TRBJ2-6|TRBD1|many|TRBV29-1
CSVRTGTTSGANVLTF
TGCAGCGTTCGGACAGGGACCACCTCTGGGGCCAACGTCCTGACTTTC
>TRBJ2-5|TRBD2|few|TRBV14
CASSLRGTSGMETQYF
TGTGCCAGCAGCCTCAGGGGGACTAGCGGGATGGAGACCCAGTACTTC
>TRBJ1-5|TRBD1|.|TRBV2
CASSEGTGRQPQHF
TGTGCCAGCAGTGAAGGGACAGGGCGTCAGCCCCAGCATTTT
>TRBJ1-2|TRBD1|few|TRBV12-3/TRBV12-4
CASLGGHGYTF
TGTGCCAGCCTAGGGGGCCATGGCTACACCTTC
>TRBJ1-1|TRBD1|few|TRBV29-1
CSVEGQRITATTEAFF
TGCAGCGTTGAGGGACAGCGGATCACGGCGACCACTGAAGCTTTCTTT
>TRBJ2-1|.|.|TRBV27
CASSASPTGISEQFF
TGTGCCAGCAGTGCCTCCCCAACAGGGATCAGTGAGCAGTTCTTC
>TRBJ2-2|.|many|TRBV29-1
CSVRGTMNTGELFF
TGCAGCGTTAGGGGGACAATGAACACCGGGGAGCTGTTTTTT
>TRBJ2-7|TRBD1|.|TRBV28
CASSYGTGVYEQYF
TGTGCCAGCAGTTACGGGACAGGGGTATACGAGCAGTACTTC
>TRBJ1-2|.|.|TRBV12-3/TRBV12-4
CASTTSGGSYGYTF
TGTGCCAGCACCACGTCCGGGGGGTCCTATGGCTACACCTTC
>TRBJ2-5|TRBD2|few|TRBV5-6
CASSAPTGTSGGRLQETQYF
TGTGCCAGCAGCGCACCAACAGGGACTAGCGGGGGCCGCCTACAAGAGACCCAGTACTTC
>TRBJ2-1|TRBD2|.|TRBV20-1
CSASPTSGSNEQFF
TGCAGTGCTAGCCCGACTAGCGGGAGCAATGAGCAGTTCTTC
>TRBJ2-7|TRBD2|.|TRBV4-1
CASRRAGGSDEQYF
TGCGCCAGCAGAAGAGCGGGAGGATCCGACGAGCAGTACTTC
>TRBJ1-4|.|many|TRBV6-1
CASSISATNEKLFF
TGTGCCAGCAGTATCAGTGCAACTAATGAAAAACTGTTTTTT
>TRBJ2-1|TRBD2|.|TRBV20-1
CSARGLAGESSYNEQFF
TGCAGTGCGCGAGGGCTAGCGGGAGAAAGCTCCTACAATGAGCAGTTCTTC
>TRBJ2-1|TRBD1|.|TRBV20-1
CSARQTGGSYNEQFF
TGCAGTGCTAGGCAGACAGGGGGCTCCTACAATGAGCAGTTCTTC
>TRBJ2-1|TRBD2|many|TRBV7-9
CASSYGGRRSEQFF
TGTGCCAGCAGCTATGGCGGGAGGCGAAGTGAGCAGTTCTTC
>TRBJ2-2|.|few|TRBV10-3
CAISDRDTGELFF
TGTGCCATCAGTGACCGGGACACCGGGGAGCTGTTTTTT
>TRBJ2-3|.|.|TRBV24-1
CATSDFGGTSTDTQYF
TGTGCCACCAGTGATTTCGGCGGGACTAGCACAGATACGCAGTATTTT
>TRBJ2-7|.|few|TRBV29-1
CSVVSSSYEQYF
TGCAGCGTTGTCTCTAGCTCCTACGAGCAGTACTTC
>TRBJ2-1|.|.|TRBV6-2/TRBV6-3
CASSYGGSNEQFF
TGTGCCAGCAGTTACGGGGGTAGCAATGAGCAGTTCTTC
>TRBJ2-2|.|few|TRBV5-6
CASSARGGTGELFF
TGTGCCAGCAGCGCACGTGGGGGCACCGGGGAGCTGTTTTTT
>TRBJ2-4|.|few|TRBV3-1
CASSQGGVAKNIQYF
TGTGCCAGCAGCCAAGGGGGTGTAGCCAAAAACATTCAGTACTTC
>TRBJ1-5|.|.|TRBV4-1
CASSQLFGVQPQHF
TGCGCCAGCAGCCAACTGTTCGGGGTTCAGCCCCAGCATTTT
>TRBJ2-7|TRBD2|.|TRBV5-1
CASSIQREGLYEQYF
TGCGCCAGCAGCATCCAGCGGGAGGGCCTCTACGAGCAGTACTTC
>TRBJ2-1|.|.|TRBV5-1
CASSRNWGDEQFF
TGCGCCAGCAGCCGGAATTGGGGGGATGAGCAGTTCTTC
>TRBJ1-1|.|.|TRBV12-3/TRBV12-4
CASSLSWSPEAFF
TGTGCCAGCAGTTTAAGTTGGTCGCCTGAAGCTTTCTTT
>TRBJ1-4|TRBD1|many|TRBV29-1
CSVGWDRNEKLFF
TGCAGCGTTGGGTGGGACAGGAATGAAAAACTGTTTTTT
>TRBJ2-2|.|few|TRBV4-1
CASSQDPGGPNTGELFF
TGCGCCAGCAGCCAAGATCCGGGGGGCCCGAACACCGGGGAGCTGTTTTTT
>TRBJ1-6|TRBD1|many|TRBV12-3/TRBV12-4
CASSDVQGARNSPLHF
TGTGCCAGCAGTGATGTACAGGGGGCGAGGAATTCACCCCTCCACTTT
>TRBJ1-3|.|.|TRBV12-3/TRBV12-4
CASSPSGGTGNTIYF
TGTGCCAGCAGTCCGTCAGGAGGGACTGGAAACACCATATATTTT
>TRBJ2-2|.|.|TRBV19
CASSMAYWGTGELFF
TGTGCCAGTAGTATGGCGTATTGGGGCACCGGGGAGCTGTTTTTT
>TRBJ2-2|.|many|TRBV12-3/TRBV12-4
CASSSRGRNTGELFF
TGTGCCAGCAGTTCCAGGGGTCGGAACACCGGGGAGCTGTTTTTT
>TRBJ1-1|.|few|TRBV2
CASTLTGLNTEAFF
TGTGCCAGCACCCTGACAGGACTGAACACTGAAGCTTTCTTT
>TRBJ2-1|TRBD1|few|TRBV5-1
CASSRTGGVYNEQFF
TGCGCCAGCAGCAGGACAGGGGGAGTCTACAATGAGCAGTTCTTC
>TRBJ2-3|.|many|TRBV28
CASSLGNTQYF
TGTGCCAGCAGTTTAGGGAATACGCAGTATTTT
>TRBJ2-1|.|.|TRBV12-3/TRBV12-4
CASSFGPSSSYNEQFF
TGTGCCAGCAGTTTCGGACCGTCTTCCTCTTACAATGAGCAGTTCTTC
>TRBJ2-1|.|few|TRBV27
CASSFQAVSSYNEQFF
TGTGCCAGCAGTTTTCAAGCTGTCAGCTCCTACAATGAGCAGTTCTTC
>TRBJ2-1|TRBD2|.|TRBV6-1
CASKGLADNEQFF
TGTGCCAGCAAGGGACTAGCCGACAATGAGCAGTTCTTC
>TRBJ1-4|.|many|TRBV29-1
CSVGFPGQGNEKLFF
TGCAGCGTTGGATTCCCCGGGCAGGGCAATGAAAAACTGTTTTTT
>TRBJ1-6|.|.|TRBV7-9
CASSLGGGIGSSPLHF
TGTGCCAGCAGCTTAGGTGGCGGAATAGGAAGTTCACCCCTCCACTTT
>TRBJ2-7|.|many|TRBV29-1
CSVEVPRTGTYEQYF
TGCAGCGTTGAGGTCCCCCGGACTGGAACCTACGAGCAGTACTTC
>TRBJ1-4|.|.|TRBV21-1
CASSKAIARENEKLFF
TGTGCCAGCAGCAAAGCGATAGCCAGGGAGAATGAAAAACTGTTTTTT
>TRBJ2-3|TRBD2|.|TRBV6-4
CASSILAGSTDTQYF
TGTGCCAGCAGTATCCTAGCGGGGTCCACAGATACGCAGTATTTT
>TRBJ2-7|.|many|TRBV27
CASSLRGSYEQYF
TGTGCCAGCAGTTTAAGGGGCTCCTACGAGCAGTACTTC
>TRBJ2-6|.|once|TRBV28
CASGGSGANVLTF
TGTGCCAGTGGGGGTTCTGGGGCCAACGTCCTGACTTTC
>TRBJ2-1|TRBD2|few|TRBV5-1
CASSRLAGDSDEQFF
TGCGCCAGCAGCAGACTAGCGGGAGATAGCGATGAGCAGTTCTTC
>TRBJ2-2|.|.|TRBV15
CATSRKGPGELFF
TGTGCCACCAGCAGGAAAGGTCCGGGGGAGCTGTTTTTT
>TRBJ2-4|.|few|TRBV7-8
CASRASPGEAKNIQYF
TGTGCCAGCAGAGCATCCCCTGGGGAAGCCAAAAACATTCAGTACTTC
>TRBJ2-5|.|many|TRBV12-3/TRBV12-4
CASSLGAGRLQETQYF
TGTGCCAGCAGTTTGGGGGCAGGGCGACTTCAAGAGACCCAGTACTTC
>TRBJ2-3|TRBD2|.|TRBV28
CASSTGGGSTDTQYF
TGTGCCAGCAGTACCGGGGGGGGCTCGACAGATACGCAGTATTTT
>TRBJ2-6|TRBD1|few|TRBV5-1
CASSLLDRVSGANVLTF
TGCGCCAGCAGCTTGCTGGACAGGGTCTCCGGGGCCAACGTCCTGACTTTC
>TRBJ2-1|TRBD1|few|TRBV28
CASSLPGGAYNEQFF
TGTGCCAGCAGTTTACCAGGGGGCGCCTACAATGAGCAGTTCTTC